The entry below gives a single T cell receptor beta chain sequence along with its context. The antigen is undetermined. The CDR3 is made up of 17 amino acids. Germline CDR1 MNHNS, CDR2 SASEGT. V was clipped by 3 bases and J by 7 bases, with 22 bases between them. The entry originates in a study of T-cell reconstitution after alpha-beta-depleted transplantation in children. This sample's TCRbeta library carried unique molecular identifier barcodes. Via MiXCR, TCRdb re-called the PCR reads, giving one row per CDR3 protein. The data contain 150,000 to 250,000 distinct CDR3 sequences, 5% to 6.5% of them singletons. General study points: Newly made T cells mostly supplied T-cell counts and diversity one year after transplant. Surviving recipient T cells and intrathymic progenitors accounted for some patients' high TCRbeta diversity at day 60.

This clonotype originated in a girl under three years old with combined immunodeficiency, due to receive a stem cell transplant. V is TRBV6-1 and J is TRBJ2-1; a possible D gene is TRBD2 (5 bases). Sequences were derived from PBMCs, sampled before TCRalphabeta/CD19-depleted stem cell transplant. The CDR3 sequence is CASSDRDCRGRENEQFF. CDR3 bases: TGTGCCAGCAGTGACCGGGATTGTCGAGGACGAGAAAATGAGCAGTTCTTC.